This T cell receptor beta chain derives from a study of T cell repertoires in cytomegalovirus infection. Study overall: An indication of both CMV infection and matching HLA type came from public TCR beta signatures.

TCRdb processed the reads anew with MiXCR; each CDR3 protein has one entry. The sample records a few hundred thousand distinct CDR3 sequences, about 42% being singletons. The germline CDR1 and CDR2 sequences are LNHDA and SQIVND (reference sequence). Germline trimming cut 4 bases from V and 2 bases from J; bases unmatched to any gene: 4. CDR3 length equals 15 residues. Concerning this clonotype: Its antigen is unknown.

This specimen consisted of cultured PBMCs, obtained from culture after CMV antigen stimulation. The receptor was isolated from a human donor in good health (CMV status not recorded). Some clones in this sample may be carry-over from other donors' samples. The chain links TRBV19 to TRBJ2-1; TRBD2 matches 8 bases. The chain's CDR3 is CASSTVAGTYNEQFF. CDR3 nucleotide sequence: TGTGCCAGTAGTACCGTAGCGGGGACCTACAATGAGCAGTTCTTC.